Presented here are 20 T cell receptor beta chains from one specimen sequenced in a study of blood T cell repertoires in COVID-19. The repertoire was sequenced with immunoSEQ multiplex PCR; TCRdb's copy has only in-frame clones and lacks some. The repertoire consists of 150,000 to 200,000 clones, with 88% occurring once and the leading ten covering around 24%. Sequencing was performed on peripheral blood. The receptor set was obtained from a man aged 60-69 years with acute or convalescent COVID-19.

This clone was seen only once. This sequence joins TRBV9 and TRBJ2-5, with D perhaps TRBD2 (8 bases). The V gene lost 3 bases and the J gene lost 2 bases, with 14 bases spanning the gap. The CDR3 length is 15 residues. Germline loops: CDR1 SGDLS, CDR2 YYNGEE. This CDR3 reads CASSAGGGGQETQYF. In DNA form, the CDR3 reads TGTGCCAGCAGCGCGGGAGGGGGCGGGCAAGAGACCCAGTACTTC.

The genes are TRBV6-5 and TRBJ2-7, with 7 bases fitting TRBD2. Looked up from germline, CDR1 is MNHEY and CDR2 is SVGAGI. V dropped 5 bases and J dropped 0; count of bases not matched to a gene: 4. This CDR3 spans 14 amino acids. This CDR3 is CASSRDYFSYEQYF. As DNA, the CDR3 is TGTGCCAGCAGTCGGGACTACTTCTCCTACGAGCAGTACTTC.

The chain is built from TRBV19 and TRBJ1-5; 8 bases are shared with TRBD1. Germline lookup yields CDR1 LNHDA and CDR2 SQIVND (reference sequence). V was clipped by 1 base and J by 6 bases; unmatched bases: 5. This CDR3 contains 15 residues. The CDR3 loop is CASSIGPGTGQPQHF. CDR3 coding DNA: TGTGCCAGTAGTATAGGGCCCGGGACAGGTCAGCCCCAGCATTTT. The variable domain in full, completed from reference TRBV19 and TRBJ1-5, reads DGGITQSPKYLFRKEGQNVTLSCEQNLNHDAMYWYRQDPGQGLRLIYYSQIVNDFQKGDIAEGYSVSREKKESFPLTVTSAQKNPTAFYLCASSIGPGTGQPQHFGDGTRLSIL.

Here the CDR3 DNA reads TGTGCCAGCAGCTTAGACCCGGGGCAGGGGGAAAAAAACATTCAGTACTTC. This encodes CASSLDPGQGEKNIQYF. The rearrangement uses TRBV11-3 and TRBJ2-4; TRBD1 agrees at 7 bases. Trimming took 0 bases from V and 4 from J; bases not matched to a gene: 9. From germline, CDR1 is SGHNT and CDR2 YENEEA. There are 17 residues in the CDR3.

The chain carries TRBV7-2 and TRBJ1-5; D is undetermined. Trimming took off 4 bases at V and 1 base at J, with 8 bases between the two ends. The CDR3 has 14 residues. CDR1 SGHTA and CDR2 FQGNSA come from the germline V gene. CDR3 nucleotides: TGTGCCAGCAGCTCGGGTTGGAGCAATCAGCCCCAGCATTTT. Its translation is CASSSGWSNQPQHF.

The V gene is TRBV6-4, the J gene TRBJ2-1; possible D gene TRBD2, 6 bases. This CDR3 comprises 14 residues. V was trimmed by 10 bases and J by 6 bases, leaving 19 bases between them. Germline values: CDR1 MRHNA, CDR2 SNTAGT. CDR3 region: CATSSGVGSNEQFF. DNA of the CDR3: TGTGCCACCTCCTCGGGAGTAGGAAGCAATGAGCAGTTCTTC.

This sequence joins TRBV6-5 and TRBJ1-4, with D unclear. The CDR3 runs 15 residues. Germline V gene data show CDR1 as MNHEY and CDR2 as SVGAGI. V was shortened by 6 bases and J by 5 bases, with 16 bases between the two germline ends. The DNA of the CDR3 is TGTGCCAGCAGCCGCGAGACGGGGTCGAATGAAAAACTGTTTTTT. Its translation: CASSRETGSNEKLFF.

This chain links TRBV24-1 with TRBJ2-3; 11 bases map to TRBD2. This CDR3 spans 16 amino acids. Germline V gives CDR1 KGHDR, CDR2 SFDVKD. With 2 bases clipped from V and 5 bases from J, the junction kept 5 bases outside the gene matches. CDR3 region: CATSDSTSGGLDTQYF. In DNA form, the CDR3 reads TGTGCCACCAGTGATTCCACTAGCGGGGGCCTAGATACGCAGTATTTT.

CDR3 loop: CASSHRVRGTEAFF. In DNA, the CDR3 is TGTGCCAGCTCACATAGGGTTAGGGGGACTGAAGCTTTCTTT. V is TRBV18 and J is TRBJ1-1; tentatively, D is TRBD1 (6 bases). The CDR3 runs 14 residues. Germline V gene lookup returns CDR1 KGHSH and CDR2 LQKENI. Trimming shortened V by 4 bases and J by 5 bases, and 14 bases separated the two germline ends.

The rearrangement uses TRBV14 and TRBJ1-6, with 11 bases fitting TRBD1. The V gene's germline CDR1 is SGHDN and CDR2 FVKESK. J was trimmed by 8 bases and V by 3 bases; bases with no gene match: 3. The CDR3 is 15 amino acids. CDR3 amino acids: CASSQDRGPHSPLHF. The DNA for the CDR3 is TGTGCCAGCAGCCAGGACAGGGGGCCTCATTCACCCCTCCACTTT.

V and J are TRBV30 and TRBJ1-6, with D unresolved. The CDR3 extends over 17 amino acids. Germline V gene data show CDR1 as GTSNPN and CDR2 as SVGIG (reference sequence). V was clipped by 2 bases and J by 0 bases, with 14 bases between them. CDR3 protein: CAWSITRTSSYNSPLHF. In nucleotides, the CDR3 is TGTGCCTGGAGTATCACGCGGACTAGCTCCTATAATTCACCCCTCCACTTT.

V and J are TRBV18 and TRBJ1-1, with D possibly being TRBD1 (5 bases). The CDR3 covers 13 residues. V lost 3 bases and J 4 bases, leaving 9 bases between the germline ends. Germline V gives CDR1 KGHSH, CDR2 LQKENI. CDR3 nucleotides: TGTGCCAGCTCACCGGACACTGTCACTGAAGCTTTCTTT. Residues: CASSPDTVTEAFF.

The gene calls are TRBV7-8 and TRBJ1-5; D uncertain. Germline CDR1 is SGHVS and CDR2 is FQNEAQ. V lost 1 base to trimming and J lost 0 bases, with 7 bases between them. This CDR3 is built from 15 residues. The CDR3 spells CASSLEQSSNQPQHF. Here the CDR3 DNA reads TGTGCCAGCAGCTTAGAACAGAGTAGCAATCAGCCCCAGCATTTT.

The rearrangement links TRBV24-1 to TRBJ1-1, with D perhaps TRBD1 (5 bases). Trimming took 2 bases from V and 7 from J, leaving 7 bases between them. Germline CDR1 reads KGHDR; CDR2 reads SFDVKD. The CDR3 consists of 12 residues. The CDR3: CATSDSGREAFF. For the CDR3, the DNA is TGTGCCACCAGTGATTCAGGGCGTGAAGCTTTCTTT.

The chain couples TRBV6-2 or TRBV6-3 to TRBJ2-6, with TRBD2 matching over 12 bases. The CDR3 is 17 residues long. V lost 6 bases, J lost 1 base, and 4 bases stayed unmatched. Germline CDR1 reads MNHEY; CDR2 reads SVGEGT. The CDR3 loop reads CASSRTSGVSGANVLTF. The CDR3 DNA sequence: TGTGCCAGCAGCAGGACTAGCGGGGTTTCTGGGGCCAACGTCCTGACTTTC.

This clone was observed once. V usage is TRBV19 and J usage is TRBJ1-2; tentatively, D is TRBD1 (5 bases). Germline CDR1 reads LNHDA; CDR2 reads SQIVND (reference sequence). Trimming took 3 bases from V and 4 from J, leaving 12 bases between them. This CDR3 contains 14 residues. The CDR3 DNA sequence: TGTGCCAGTAGTATCTGGGGGGATCCCTATGGCTACACCTTC. Translating gives CASSIWGDPYGYTF.

The sample holds one count of this clone. The rearrangement links TRBV9 to TRBJ1-1; possible D gene TRBD1, 6 bases. Germline loops: CDR1 SGDLS, CDR2 YYNGEE. V gave up 6 bases and J gave up 4 bases, with 19 bases separating them. The CDR3 totals 15 residues. Here the CDR3 DNA reads TGTGCCAGCAACAACAGGGAGGGGCCACGCACTGAAGCTTTCTTT. Its translation: CASNNREGPRTEAFF. The whole variable domain, remainder taken from reference TRBV9 and TRBJ1-1, is DSGVTQTPKHLITATGQRVTLRCSPRSGDLSVYWYQQSLDQGLQFLIQYYNGEERAKGNILERFSAQQFPDLHSELNLSSLELGDSALYFCASNNREGPRTEAFFGQGTRLTVV.

The chain is built from TRBV30 and TRBJ2-1, with D perhaps TRBD2 (6 bases). The CDR3 runs to 15 residues. Per germline, CDR1 GTSNPN and CDR2 SVGIG (reference sequence). V was pared by 0 bases and J by 2 bases, with 11 bases between. DNA of the CDR3: TGTGCCTGGAGTGTACCCGCTAGCGCCTACAATGAGCAGTTCTTC. As protein: CAWSVPASAYNEQFF.

The genes are TRBV9 and TRBJ1-2; perhaps TRBD1 as D (5 bases). Trimming took 6 bases from V and 5 from J, leaving 11 bases between them. Germline V gene sequence: CDR1 SGDLS, CDR2 YYNGEE. This CDR3 contains 12 residues. CDR3 loop: CASMSSGYGYTF. CDR3 DNA sequence: TGTGCCAGCATGTCTTCAGGGTATGGCTACACCTTC.

V is TRBV30 and J is TRBJ1-1; 10 nucleotides align to TRBD1. The V gene end was trimmed by 3 bases and the J gene end by 1 base; junction bases not matched to a gene: 2. The CDR3 contains 14 residues. Germline CDR1 and CDR2: GTSNPN and SVGIG (reference sequence). This CDR3 reads CAWSRDRGNTEAFF. In nucleotides, the CDR3 is TGTGCCTGGAGCCGGGACAGGGGGAACACTGAAGCTTTCTTT.